Below are 8 T cell receptor beta chains sequenced from a single sample in a study of blood T cell repertoires in COVID-19. The assay was immunoSEQ multiplex PCR, and TCRdb's table has in-frame clones only and misses some. The sample contains roughly 220,000 clones, 80% to 90% of which appear only once. Sample: peripheral blood. All receptors come from a man aged 30 to 45 with active or convalescent COVID-19.

This clone occurred a few times. The chain recombines TRBV19 with TRBJ1-4; possibly TRBD1 for D (5 bases). The germline CDR1 and CDR2 sequences are LNHDA and SQIVND (reference sequence). The ends were cut back, 10 bases at V and 8 bases at J, with 20 bases in the middle. The CDR3 has 14 residues. CDR3 in amino acids: CATRAPGEREKLFF. As DNA, the CDR3 is TGTGCCACCAGGGCTCCGGGGGAGAGGGAAAAACTGTTTTTT.

The chain recombines TRBV7-9 with TRBJ2-6; D gene ambiguous. Germline assignment: CDR1 SEHNR and CDR2 FQNEAQ (reference sequence). The CDR3 contains 16 residues. V lost 1 base, J lost 0 bases, and 7 bases lay in between. The CDR3 protein is CASSLDLPSGANVLTF. As DNA, the CDR3 is TGTGCCAGCAGCTTAGATCTCCCCTCTGGGGCCAACGTCCTGACTTTC.

The chain carries TRBV7-8 and TRBJ1-6; D not resolved. The germline CDR1 and CDR2 sequences are SGHVS and FQNEAQ. Between the trimmed V and J ends, which lost 1 base and 9 bases, there was a span of 13 bases. This CDR3 is 15 amino acids long. The CDR3 region is CASSLDLAAGSPLHF. The CDR3 nucleotides read TGTGCCAGCAGCTTAGATCTGGCCGCGGGTTCACCCCTCCACTTT.

This clone showed up just once. The CDR3 DNA follows: TGTGCCAGCAGCTTGCTAGCGGGGGAGGATACGCAGTATTTT. It codes for CASSLLAGEDTQYF. This chain joins TRBV5-4 and TRBJ2-3, with 10 bases aligning to TRBD2. Trimming removed 1 base from V and 6 bases from J; junction bases left unmatched: 2. The CDR3 is 14 amino acids. Looked up from germline, CDR1 is SGHNT and CDR2 is YYREEE (reference sequence). Full variable domain (outside the CDR3, taken from reference TRBV5-4 and TRBJ2-3): ETGVTQSPTHLIKTRGQQVTLRCSSQSGHNTVSWYQQALGQGPQFIFQYYREEENGRGNFPPRFSGLQFPNYSSELNVNALELDDSALYLCASSLLAGEDTQYFGPGTRLTVL.

J is TRBJ1-6 and V is TRBV7-3; a weak D match, TRBD1 (5 bases). Germline values: CDR1 SGHTA, CDR2 FQGTGA. This CDR3 spans 17 amino acids. V was trimmed by 4 bases and J by 10 bases, leaving 23 bases between them. CDR3 bases: TGTGCCAGCAGCTCAACCGGAATTGTGACAGAAGTCTCACCCCTCCACTTT. This encodes CASSSTGIVTEVSPLHF. Full variable domain (outside the CDR3, taken from reference TRBV7-3 and TRBJ1-6): GAGVSQTPSNKVTEKGKYVELRCDPISGHTALYWYRQSLGQGPEFLIYFQGTGAADDSGLPNDRFFAVRPEGSVSTLKIQRTERGDSAVYLCASSSTGIVTEVSPLHFGNGTRLTVT.

The V and J genes are TRBV12-5 and TRBJ2-2; TRBD2 might be the D (6 bases). CDR3 length: 14 residues. CDR1 and CDR2 (germline): LGHNT, FRNRAP. V was cut by 6 bases and J by 4 bases, with 12 bases left in between. The CDR3, as DNA: TGTGCTAGTGGACTAGCTAGGAGCACCGGGGAGCTGTTTTTT. This gives the protein CASGLARSTGELFF.

This clone is a singleton in its sample. The V and J genes are TRBV4-1 and TRBJ1-2, with D possibly being TRBD1 (6 bases). Trimming pared 5 bases from V and 5 bases from J, leaving 21 bases between. Per the germline V gene, CDR1 is MGHRA and CDR2 is YSYEKL. This CDR3 contains 16 residues. The CDR3: CASSTIPGRGTYGYTF. Here the CDR3 DNA reads TGCGCCAGCAGCACCATTCCGGGCAGGGGAACTTATGGCTACACCTTC.

This rearrangement joins TRBV5-1 to TRBJ1-1; D ambiguous. The ends were cut back, 4 bases at V and 5 bases at J, with 18 bases in the middle. CDR1 SGHRS and CDR2 YFSETQ come from the germline V gene. The CDR3 is made up of 15 amino acids. The chain's CDR3 is CASSHVRGWGTEAFF. The CDR3 coding sequence is TGCGCCAGCAGCCACGTGCGAGGGTGGGGTACTGAAGCTTTCTTT.